This TCR beta chain was obtained from a study of blood T cell repertoires in COVID-19 (dated by TCRdb to the early 2020s). Regarding the research as a whole: The collaborator samples originated in the United States, Italy and Spain and spanned the acute and convalescent phases of COVID-19. The material from the prospective study consisted of cDNA or gDNA derived from T cells, B-cell-depleted T cells, or PBMCs. The dataset comprised deeply sampled blood TCRbeta repertoires from subjects exposed to, actively infected with, or recovered from COVID-19. A freely available public database, intended as a resource for researchers studying the immune response to SARS-CoV-2, is where the repertoires were released. Samples came from the ongoing ImmuneRACE study (first 160 participants) plus 1,254 subjects from 6 global collaborators. Nearly every sample came with metadata listing a de-identified subject ID, COVID-19 status, age in years and sex. Where HLA class I and class II types were available, the types were taken from metadata supplied by the sample provider, not from assay-based typing. General conclusions and limits of the study: How much clinical and demographic metadata was included differed by source and by participant, and the metadata was provided uncurated.

Remarks on this clone: The specificity of this receptor is unknown. No quality values exist for individual bases; no much larger clone is one base distant.

TCRbeta CDR3 regions were amplified from genomic DNA using the immunoSEQ Assay, a bias-controlled multiplex PCR. The study's own analysis went as follows. Within the assay, amplification of reference gene primers was used to estimate how many nucleated cells each sample contained. To quantify the absolute abundance of each unique TCRbeta CDR3 rearrangement, sequence reads were collapsed and filtered. For each sample, productive Simpson clonality was calculated by taking the square root of Simpson's diversity index across productive rearrangements. What TCRdb holds here is the immuneACCESS table cut down to in-frame rearrangements. Part of the clones is not present; checked against another copy, under half of the missing clones reflect an unresolved V gene, and the others are unexplained. That table gives V, J and clone size, and the DNA gave D and trimming. The sample table lists roughly 150,000 clones, roughly 88% of them with a count of one. The top ten hold roughly 4.9% of the sample.

The CDR3, cysteine through phenylalanine, is 12 amino acids long. The only DNA kept is the CDR3, 36 bases in frame from the first base. V sheds 5 bases and J sheds 2 bases, leaving 7 bases between their ends. The germline V gene encodes CDR1 SGHTA and CDR2 FQGNSA. In the prospective study, participants were about 18 to 95 years old, resided in fewer than 25 geographic areas of the United States, and were enrolled through a virtual design. Cohort assignment in the prospective study relied on participant-reported clinical history from a screening survey and a study questionnaire. Exposed participants were defined as having been in contact with someone with a PCR-confirmed or clinician-diagnosed COVID-19 case within 2 weeks of study entry. Mobile phlebotomists in the prospective study collected whole blood, serum and a nasopharyngeal or oropharyngeal swab from every participant. Prospective study participants could optionally give additional blood draws and questionnaires over an approximately 2-month period. Before DNA extraction, prospective study blood samples were shipped either frozen or at room temperature.

This receptor was obtained from a man in his 70s who had been exposed to COVID-19. The sample comprised PBMCs or T cells enriched from blood (not recorded which). The chain uses TRBV7-2 and TRBJ2-7; confidence is insufficient to name the D gene. In nucleotides, the sequence is TGTGCCAGCAGCCGTGACACCTACGAGCAGTACTTC. Translated, it gives CASSRDTYEQYF.